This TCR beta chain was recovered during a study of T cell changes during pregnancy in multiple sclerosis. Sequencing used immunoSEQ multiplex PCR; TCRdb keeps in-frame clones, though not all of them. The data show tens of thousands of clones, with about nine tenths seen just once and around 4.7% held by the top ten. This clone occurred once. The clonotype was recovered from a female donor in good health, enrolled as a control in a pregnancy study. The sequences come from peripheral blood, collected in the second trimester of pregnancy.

This CDR3 reads CASSLGWGEGGYTF. CDR3 DNA sequence: TGTGCCAGCAGCTTGGGATGGGGGGAAGGTGGCTACACCTTC. The gene calls are TRBV5-4 and TRBJ1-2; weak D call: TRBD1 (5 bases). Per the germline V gene, CDR1 is SGHNT and CDR2 is YYREEE (reference sequence). Trimming shortened V by 0 bases and J by 7 bases, and 13 bases separated the two germline ends. CDR3 length: 14 residues. The entire variable domain, with the rest obtained from reference TRBV5-4 and TRBJ1-2, is as follows: ETGVTQSPTHLIKTRGQQVTLRCSSQSGHNTVSWYQQALGQGPQFIFQYYREEENGRGNFPPRFSGLQFPNYSSELNVNALELDDSALYLCASSLGWGEGGYTFGSGTRLTVV.